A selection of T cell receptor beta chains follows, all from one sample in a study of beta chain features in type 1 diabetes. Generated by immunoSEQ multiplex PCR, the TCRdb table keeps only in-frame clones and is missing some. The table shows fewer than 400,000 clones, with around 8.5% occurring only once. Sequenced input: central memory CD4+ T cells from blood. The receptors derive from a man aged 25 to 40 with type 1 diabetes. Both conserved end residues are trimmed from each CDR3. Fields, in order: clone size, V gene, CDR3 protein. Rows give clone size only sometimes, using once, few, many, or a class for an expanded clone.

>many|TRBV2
ASSSTGAGGYT
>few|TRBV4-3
ASSQDKIAGGYT
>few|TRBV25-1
ASSGTGYSPLH
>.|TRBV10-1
ASSAHSRGEQY
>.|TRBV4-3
ASSQDRGGWGNEQF
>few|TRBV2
ASLAGISHEQY
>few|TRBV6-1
ASRAAWGRDIQY
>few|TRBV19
ASSRPPGQGNTGELF
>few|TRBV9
ASSSRGAGGRTDTQY
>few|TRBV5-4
ASSLERGGTGDTQY
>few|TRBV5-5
ASSLDRAREADTQY
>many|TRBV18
ASSPGQEASYEQY
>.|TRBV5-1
ASSPGMDPLYTGELF
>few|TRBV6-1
ASAGGNSNQPQH
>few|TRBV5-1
ASSVDGNTIY
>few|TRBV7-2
ASSAPGEETQY
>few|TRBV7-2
ASSLGPSLTDTQY
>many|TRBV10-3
AITSRGDNEQF
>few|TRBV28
AIDPAEYEQY
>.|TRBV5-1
ASSEGANTEAF
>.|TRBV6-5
ASSSTAQSDEQY
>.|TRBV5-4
ASSLSGSSEETQY
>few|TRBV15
ATSRDTGELF
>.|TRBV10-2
ASSEVVPNSPLH
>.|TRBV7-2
ASSLADPTGGYT
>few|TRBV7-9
ASSLDSSGNTIY
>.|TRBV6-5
ASNRDGNNYGYT
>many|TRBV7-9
ASSSVGRDTQY
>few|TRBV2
ASSVGAGQETQY
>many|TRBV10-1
ASSDTGEGLF
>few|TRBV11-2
ASSLDSDRGNQPQH
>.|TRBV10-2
ASSERDRHNSPLH
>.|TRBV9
ASSPGTVADTIY
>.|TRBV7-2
ASSMTSGGTDTQY
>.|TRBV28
ASGVESFNTGELF
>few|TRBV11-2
ASSPRQGAGGNTIY
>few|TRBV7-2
ASSLRLTGYGYT
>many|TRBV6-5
ASQVDYGLRQY
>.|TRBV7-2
ASSLLAAGAKNIQY
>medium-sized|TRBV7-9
ASSSGIGIRY
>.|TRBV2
ARVKGLAGGRTPLGNEQF
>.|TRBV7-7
ASSSGGRGGETQY
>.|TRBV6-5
ASSYGTSGEKF
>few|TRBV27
ASSLGVRRGGYT
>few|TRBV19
ASRTAWGNTEAF
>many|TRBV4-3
ASSQESGNINYGYT
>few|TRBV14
ASSRVRDRGLEQY
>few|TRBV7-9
ASSLAPGTGVTDTQY
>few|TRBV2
ASERDSYNEQF
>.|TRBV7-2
ASSLVSRGYT
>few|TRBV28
ASSLLDRAISYEQY
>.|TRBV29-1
SVVAQGQETQY
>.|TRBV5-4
ASSLGSGDSYEQY
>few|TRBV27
ASSHQGLQQY
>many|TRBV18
ASSPPGGERAKNIQY
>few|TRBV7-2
ASSLGAVQETQY
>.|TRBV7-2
ASSLTGGPTDTQY
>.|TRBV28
ASSAGTAGGYT
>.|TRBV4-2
ASSQSGGGASSLNEQF